Shown below are 2 T cell receptor beta chains from a single sample sequenced in a study of blood T cell repertoires in COVID-19. Generated by immunoSEQ multiplex PCR, the TCRdb table keeps only in-frame clones and is missing some. The sample yields roughly 100,000 clones, roughly four fifths seen once. The sequenced material came from peripheral blood. The receptor set was obtained from a woman of 80 years or more with acute or convalescent COVID-19.

The V gene is TRBV6-2 or TRBV6-3, the J gene TRBJ2-7; no definite D call. CDR3 length equals 12 residues. Germline V CDR1 and CDR2: MNHEY, SVGEGT. V shed 6 bases and J shed 6 bases, with 12 bases lying between them. CDR3 sequence: CASSRLVGEQYV. In nucleotides, the CDR3 is TGTGCCAGCAGCCGGTTAGTTGGCGAGCAGTACGTC.

CDR3 residues: CSAHRGNTIYF. The CDR3 DNA follows: TGCAGTGCCCACAGGGGAAACACCATATATTTT. This chain connects TRBV20-1 to TRBJ1-3, with D possibly being TRBD1 (5 bases). The CDR3 totals 11 residues. Germline CDR1 is DFQATT and CDR2 is SNEGSKA (reference sequence). The V and J ends lost 6 bases and 4 bases respectively, with 7 bases between them.